A selection of T cell receptor beta chains follows, all from one sample in a study of T-cell reconstitution after alpha-beta-depleted transplantation in children. TCRdb processed the PCR reads anew with MiXCR; each CDR3 protein has one entry. Of about 980,000 distinct CDR3 sequences in the sample, 25% to 35% were seen once. Source: PBMCs, mostly from graft donor cells, taken 360 days after TCRalphabeta/CD19-depleted stem cell transplant. Source of these receptors: a boy less than two years old who had a stem cell transplant for SCID, so the T cells may come from the graft donor. CDR3s leave out the opening cysteine and the closing phenylalanine or tryptophan. Each record gives: V gene, clone size, J gene, CDR3 protein. Some rows mark clone size as missing; the rest say once, few, many or name a class of expanded clone.

v_call: TRBV4-1
clone_size: few
j_call: TRBJ2-7
cdr3_aa: ASSPVKGSNSYEQY

v_call: TRBV15
clone_size: NA
j_call: TRBJ1-1
cdr3_aa: ATSREGRGAF

v_call: TRBV5-5
clone_size: NA
j_call: TRBJ2-5
cdr3_aa: ASSLVRVRGQETQY

v_call: TRBV20-1
clone_size: NA
j_call: TRBJ2-7
cdr3_aa: SAQAGHEQY

v_call: TRBV7-6
clone_size: few
j_call: TRBJ1-6
cdr3_aa: ASSPGLSSYNSPLH

v_call: TRBV4-1
clone_size: few
j_call: TRBJ2-6
cdr3_aa: ASSQVSQSSGANVLT

v_call: TRBV3-1
clone_size: NA
j_call: TRBJ2-1
cdr3_aa: ASSQRLPRSHNEQF

v_call: TRBV4-2
clone_size: NA
j_call: TRBJ1-5
cdr3_aa: ASSQEMQGLGNQPQH

v_call: TRBV7-2
clone_size: NA
j_call: TRBJ2-6
cdr3_aa: ASSLAQNSGANVLT

v_call: TRBV15
clone_size: NA
j_call: TRBJ2-7
cdr3_aa: ATSRERWGSYEQY

v_call: TRBV4-3
clone_size: NA
j_call: TRBJ2-1
cdr3_aa: ASSQDLAGGVDEQF

v_call: TRBV10-3
clone_size: few
j_call: TRBJ2-7
cdr3_aa: AISVSVPSYEQY

v_call: TRBV20-1
clone_size: few
j_call: TRBJ2-7
cdr3_aa: SASLLAGGSYEQY

v_call: TRBV5-1
clone_size: few
j_call: TRBJ2-2
cdr3_aa: ASSLTGETGELF

v_call: TRBV20-1
clone_size: NA
j_call: TRBJ2-2
cdr3_aa: SARRTGYYNTGELF

v_call: TRBV7-3
clone_size: many
j_call: TRBJ2-1
cdr3_aa: ASSFGLSSYNEQF